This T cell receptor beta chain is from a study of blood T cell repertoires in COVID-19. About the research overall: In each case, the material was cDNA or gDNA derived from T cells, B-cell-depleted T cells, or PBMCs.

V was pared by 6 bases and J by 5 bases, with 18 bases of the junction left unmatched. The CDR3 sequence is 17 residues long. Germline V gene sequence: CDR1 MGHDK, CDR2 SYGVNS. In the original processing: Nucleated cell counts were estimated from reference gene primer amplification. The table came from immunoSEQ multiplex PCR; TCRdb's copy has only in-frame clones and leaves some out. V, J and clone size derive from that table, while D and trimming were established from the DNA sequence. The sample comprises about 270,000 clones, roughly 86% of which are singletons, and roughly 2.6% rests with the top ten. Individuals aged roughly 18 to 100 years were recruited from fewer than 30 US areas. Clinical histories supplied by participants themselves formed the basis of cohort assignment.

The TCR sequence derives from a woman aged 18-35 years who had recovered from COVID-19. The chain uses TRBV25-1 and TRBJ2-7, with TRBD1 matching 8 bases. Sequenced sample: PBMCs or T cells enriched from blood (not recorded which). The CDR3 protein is CASRPQDRGQFYHEQYF. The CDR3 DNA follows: TGTGCCAGCAGACCACAAGACAGGGGCCAGTTTTACCACGAGCAGTACTTC.